One TCR beta chain is described in this entry. This sample was included in a study of OX40 agonist ivuxolimab in advanced cancers. The CDR3 extends over 15 amino acids. Germline CDR1 MNHEY, CDR2 SVGAGI. The V and J ends lost 6 bases and 8 bases, in that order; junction bases with no gene match: 10. Repertoires were generated with immunoSEQ multiplex PCR, while TCRdb's copy carries only in-frame clones and drops some. The repertoire has about 120,000 clones, about 92% of them found once; the top ten carry 0.27%. The TCR originated in an adult with an advanced solid tumor such as melanoma, head and neck, liver or kidney cancer. The chain recombines TRBV6-5 with TRBJ2-1; TRBD2 matches at 10 bases. The sample here was CD4+ or CD8+ T cells sorted from blood, taken in a trial of the OX40 agonist ivuxolimab. Here the CDR3 reads CASSLRAGGSYEQFF. The CDR3 region has the DNA TGTGCCAGCAGCCTTAGAGCGGGAGGGTCTTATGAGCAGTTCTTC.